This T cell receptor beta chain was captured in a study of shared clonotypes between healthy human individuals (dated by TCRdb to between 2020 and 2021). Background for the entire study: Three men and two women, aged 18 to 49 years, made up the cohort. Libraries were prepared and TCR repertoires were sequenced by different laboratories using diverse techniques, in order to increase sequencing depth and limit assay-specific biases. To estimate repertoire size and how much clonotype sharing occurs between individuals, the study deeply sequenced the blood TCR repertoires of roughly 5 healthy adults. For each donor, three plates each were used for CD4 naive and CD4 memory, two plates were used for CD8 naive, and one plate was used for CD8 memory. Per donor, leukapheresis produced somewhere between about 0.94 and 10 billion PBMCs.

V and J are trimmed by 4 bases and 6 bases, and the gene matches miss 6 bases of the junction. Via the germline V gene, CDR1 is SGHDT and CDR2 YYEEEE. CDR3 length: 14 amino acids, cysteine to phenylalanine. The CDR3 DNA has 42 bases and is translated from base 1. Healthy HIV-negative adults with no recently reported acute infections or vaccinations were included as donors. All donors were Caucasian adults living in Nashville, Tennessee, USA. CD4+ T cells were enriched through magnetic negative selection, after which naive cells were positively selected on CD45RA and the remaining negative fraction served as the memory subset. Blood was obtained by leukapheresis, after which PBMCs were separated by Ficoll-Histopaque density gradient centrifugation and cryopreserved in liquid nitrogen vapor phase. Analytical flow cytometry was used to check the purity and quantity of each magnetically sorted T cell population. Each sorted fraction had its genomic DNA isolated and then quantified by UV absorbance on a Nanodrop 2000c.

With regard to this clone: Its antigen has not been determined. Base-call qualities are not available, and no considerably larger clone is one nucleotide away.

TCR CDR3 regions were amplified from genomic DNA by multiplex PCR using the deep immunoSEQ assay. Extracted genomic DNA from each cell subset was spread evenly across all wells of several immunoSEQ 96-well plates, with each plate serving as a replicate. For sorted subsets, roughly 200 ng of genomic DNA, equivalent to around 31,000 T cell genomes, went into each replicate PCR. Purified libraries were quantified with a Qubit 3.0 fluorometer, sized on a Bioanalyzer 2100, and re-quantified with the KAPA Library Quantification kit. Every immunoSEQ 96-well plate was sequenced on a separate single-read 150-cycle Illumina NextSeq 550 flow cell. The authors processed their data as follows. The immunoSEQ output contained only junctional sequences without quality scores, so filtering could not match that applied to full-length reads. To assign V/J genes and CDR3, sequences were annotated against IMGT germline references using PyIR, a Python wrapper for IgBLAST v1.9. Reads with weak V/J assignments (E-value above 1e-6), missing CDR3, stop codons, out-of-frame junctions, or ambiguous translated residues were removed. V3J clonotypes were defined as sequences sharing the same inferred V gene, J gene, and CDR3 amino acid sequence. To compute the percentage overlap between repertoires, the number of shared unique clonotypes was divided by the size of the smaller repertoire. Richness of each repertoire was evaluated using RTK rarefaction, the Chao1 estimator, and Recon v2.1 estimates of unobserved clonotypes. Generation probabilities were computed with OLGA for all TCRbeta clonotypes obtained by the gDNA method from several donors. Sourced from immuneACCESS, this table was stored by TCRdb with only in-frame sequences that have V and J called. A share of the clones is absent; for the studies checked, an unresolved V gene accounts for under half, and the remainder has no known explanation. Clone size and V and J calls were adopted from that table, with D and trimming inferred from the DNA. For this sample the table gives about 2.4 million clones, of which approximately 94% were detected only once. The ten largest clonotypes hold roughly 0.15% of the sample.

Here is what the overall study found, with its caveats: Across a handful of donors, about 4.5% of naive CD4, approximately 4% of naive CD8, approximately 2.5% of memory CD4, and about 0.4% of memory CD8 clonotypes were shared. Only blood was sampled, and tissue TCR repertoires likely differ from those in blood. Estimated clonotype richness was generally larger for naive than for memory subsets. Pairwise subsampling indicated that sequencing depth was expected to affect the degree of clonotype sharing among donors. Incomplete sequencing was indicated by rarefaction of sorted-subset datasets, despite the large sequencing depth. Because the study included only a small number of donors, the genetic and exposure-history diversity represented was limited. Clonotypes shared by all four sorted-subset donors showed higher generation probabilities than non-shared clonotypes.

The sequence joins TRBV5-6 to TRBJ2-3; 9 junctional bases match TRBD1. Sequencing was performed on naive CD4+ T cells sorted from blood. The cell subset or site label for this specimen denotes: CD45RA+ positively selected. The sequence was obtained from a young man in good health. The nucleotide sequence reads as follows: TGTGCCAGCAGCAGACAGGGGGTCCCCGATACGCAGTATTTT. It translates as CASSRQGVPDTQYF.